This T cell receptor (beta chain) was identified in a study of Ad26.COV2.S vaccination and SARS-CoV-2 variants. Study-level information: Vaccine-arm donor from the placebo-controlled COV1001 Ad26.COV2.S trial. Notes on the study in general: Substantial breadth was reported for post-vaccination spike-specific CD8+ and CD4+ T cells. Vaccine recipients and placebo recipients showed similar non-spike TCR breadth.

From germline, CDR1 is LNHNV and CDR2 YYDKDF (reference sequence). The germline V and J ends were trimmed by 5 bases and 6 bases, with 19 bases remaining between them. The CDR3 spans 16 residues. As concerns this clone: Its matching antigen is unknown.

Treatment denoted: some 20 received Ad26.COV2.S at low or high dose, single or two shots; a few received placebo; per-sample allocation not given. After the first vaccine or placebo injection, samples were drawn on day 63. Donation was by an adult aged 18-55 years who was in Boston. Only in-frame clones appear in the TCRdb table, and some are missing; sequencing was by immunoSEQ multiplex PCR. The top ten clones hold 3% to 4.5% of a sample with about 370,000 clones, 75% to 90% of them seen once. V gene TRBV15 combines with J gene TRBJ1-4; D is perhaps TRBD1 (5 bases). The sequencing here drew on peripheral blood, taken in a trial of Ad26.COV2.S vaccine versus placebo. This receptor was taken from a person aged 18 to 65 who received the Ad26.COV2.S COVID-19 vaccine or a placebo. The CDR3 coding sequence is TGTGCCACCAGCGGTGAGGACCAGGGAGGAGATGAAAAACTGTTTTTT. Translating gives CATSGEDQGGDEKLFF.